Below are 20 T cell receptor beta chains sequenced from a single sample in a study of T cells in Graves' hyperthyroidism and ophthalmopathy. Researchers took RNA transcripts and amplified the TCR beta CDR3 regions from them. Carried out on the TCR CDR3, a first-round RT-PCR used the HTBI primer set. TCRdb re-derived calls from the multiplex PCR reads in MiXCR, one entry per CDR3 protein. The table includes approximately 210,000 distinct CDR3 sequences, roughly 17% detected once. Input material: blood. All receptors derive from a man aged 50-59 years with Graves' hyperthyroidism.

A few counts support this clonotype. The chain carries TRBV20-1 and TRBJ2-2, with D tentatively TRBD2 (5 bases). V dropped 0 bases and J dropped 4 bases, with 12 bases sitting between them. Germline lookup yields CDR1 DFQATT and CDR2 SNEGSKA (reference sequence). The CDR3 contains 15 residues. In DNA form, the CDR3 reads TGCAGTGCTAGAGATTTATCTAGCCCCACCGGGGAGCTGTTTTTT. Translating gives CSARDLSSPTGELFF.

The genes are TRBV7-9 and TRBJ2-6; no reliable D call. Germline CDR1 reads SEHNR; CDR2 reads FQNEAQ (reference sequence). The CDR3 loop spans 12 amino acids. Trimming cost V 5 bases and J 2 bases, with 1 base left between them. The CDR3 is CASSAGANVLTF. Written as DNA, the CDR3 is TGTGCCAGCAGCGCTGGGGCCAACGTCCTGACTTTC.

This clonotype was detected a few times. Given a much more abundant clone one base away, this may be a read error. Because the CDR3 is missing its conserved closing phenylalanine or tryptophan, this is likely a read error. The gene calls are TRBV20-1 and TRBJ1-1, with TRBD1 identical over 7 bases. V trimming: 2 bases; J trimming: 1 base; junction bases outside the gene matches: 4. Germline V CDR1 and CDR2: DFQATT, SNEGSKA (reference sequence). This CDR3 has 14 residues. The CDR3 region is CSARRQGRNTEAFL. As DNA, the CDR3 is TGCAGTGCTAGAAGACAGGGTAGGAACACTGAAGCTTTCCTT.

This clonotype has a count of ten or more. The rearrangement links TRBV6-6 to TRBJ2-7, with D perhaps matching TRBD2 (7 bases). V was clipped by 2 bases and J by 2 bases, with 13 bases between them. This CDR3 contains 15 residues. Per germline, CDR1 MNHNY and CDR2 SVGAGI (reference sequence). Here the CDR3 DNA reads TGTGCCAGCAGTTACGAGGGGGGGGGCCCCTACGAGCAGTACTTC. Its translation: CASSYEGGGPYEQYF.

Note on this clonotype: A much larger clonotype is one base distant, so this may be a read error. Without the conserved terminal phenylalanine or tryptophan, this CDR3 likely stems from a read error. This rearrangement joins TRBV20-1 to TRBJ2-7, with 11 bases that match TRBD2. Trimming removed 6 bases from V and 3 bases from J; junction bases left unmatched: 4. The germline V gene encodes CDR1 DFQATT and CDR2 SNEGSKA (reference sequence). This CDR3 contains 13 residues. The CDR3 region has the DNA TGCAGTGCCACTAGCGGGAGCTTCTACGAGCAGTACTCC. It codes for CSATSGSFYEQYS.

Many counts were recorded for this clonotype. The chain is built from TRBV24-1 and TRBJ2-7; D is perhaps TRBD1 (5 bases). Germline CDR1 KGHDR, CDR2 SFDVKD. Deletions cut 1 base from V and 6 bases from J, with 18 bases between. This CDR3 spans 16 amino acids. Written as DNA, the CDR3 is TGTGCCACCAGTGATTTACAGGTCTCCTCGCTTGTCGAGCAGTACTTC. Amino acids: CATSDLQVSSLVEQYF.

The rearrangement joins TRBV20-1 to TRBJ2-7, with D unclear. Germline assignment: CDR1 DFQATT and CDR2 SNEGSKA (reference sequence). V lost 6 bases, J lost 0 bases, and 15 bases lay in between. The CDR3 sequence is 14 residues long. The CDR3 DNA follows: TGCAGTGCAAAACCCCGGCCAAGCTCCTACGAGCAGTACTTC. Encoded protein: CSAKPRPSSYEQYF.

This clonotype was counted many times. V usage is TRBV2 and J usage is TRBJ2-5; the D is unclear. Trimming shortened V by 1 base and J by 5 bases, and 5 bases separated the two germline ends. This CDR3 has 12 amino acids. Germline V gives CDR1 SNHLY, CDR2 FYNNEI. The CDR3 here is CASSEGAETQYF. The CDR3 DNA sequence: TGTGCCAGCAGTGAAGGGGCTGAGACCCAGTACTTC.

This clonotype was detected ten times or more. J is TRBJ2-5 and V is TRBV20-1; TRBD2 matches 12 bases. The germline V gene has CDR1 DFQATT and CDR2 SNEGSKA (reference sequence). The J segment lost 4 bases and the V segment lost 3 bases, leaving 6 bases of the junction unmatched. The CDR3 runs to 15 residues. CDR3 nucleotides: TGCAGTGCTAGCCCTAGCGGGAGGGGGGGAGAGACCCAGTACTTC. Residues: CSASPSGRGGETQYF.

The genes are TRBV20-1 and TRBJ2-5, with a weak D call TRBD2 (5 bases). The CDR3 sequence is 11 residues long. The V gene's germline CDR1 is DFQATT and CDR2 SNEGSKA (reference sequence). The V end was cut by 8 bases, the J end by 5 bases, with 12 bases between. The CDR3 DNA reads as TGCAGTACCCTAAGCGGCGAGACCCAGTACTTC. Amino acids: CSTLSGETQYF.

This clonotype was counted ten times or more. This chain connects TRBV28 to TRBJ1-6; D is ambiguous. The CDR3 length is 11 residues. Trimming took 8 bases from V and 9 from J, leaving 8 bases between them. Germline values: CDR1 MDHEN, CDR2 SYDVKM. CDR3 sequence (DNA): TGTGCCAGCCAGATCCGTTCACCCCTCCACTTT. It translates to CASQIRSPLHF.

The genes are TRBV28 and TRBJ2-7, with a weak D call TRBD2 (6 bases). Germline V gene sequence: CDR1 MDHEN, CDR2 SYDVKM. With 8 bases removed from V and 1 base from J, the gap between germline ends came to 12 bases. This CDR3 region has 13 residues. This CDR3 reads CASLSGTSYEQYF. CDR3 DNA sequence: TGTGCCAGCCTTTCCGGGACTTCCTACGAGCAGTACTTC.

This clonotype was observed at least ten times. The J gene is TRBJ2-3, the V gene TRBV20-1; 15 nucleotides agree with TRBD2. After removal of 5 bases from V and 6 bases from J, the junction contained 9 bases not matched to a gene. The CDR3 contains 16 residues. Per the germline V gene, CDR1 is DFQATT and CDR2 is SNEGSKA (reference sequence). For the CDR3, the DNA is TGCAGTGCTCCCCCCGGGACTAGCGGGAGGAGGGATACGCAGTATTTT. It encodes CSAPPGTSGRRDTQYF.

The rearrangement links TRBV5-5 to TRBJ2-5; 8 nucleotides line up with TRBD1. V trimming: 4 bases; J trimming: 2 bases; junction bases outside the gene matches: 10. Germline V gives CDR1 SGHKS, CDR2 YYEKEE (reference sequence). The CDR3 covers 16 residues. The CDR3, as DNA: TGTGCCAGCAGCACGGACGCAGGGGGCGGACAAGAGACCCAGTACTTC. It encodes CASSTDAGGGQETQYF.

This clonotype was seen at least ten times. This sequence joins TRBV5-5 and TRBJ1-1; D is ambiguous. Germline loops: CDR1 SGHKS, CDR2 YYEKEE (reference sequence). The CDR3 runs 13 residues. Trimming left V 1 base short and J 3 bases short, with 7 bases between. The CDR3 protein is CASSLFVDTEAFF. DNA of the CDR3: TGTGCCAGCAGCTTGTTCGTGGACACTGAAGCTTTCTTT.

This clonotype was counted between two and nine times. V gene TRBV5-5 combines with J gene TRBJ1-2; TRBD1 matches 7 bases. Losses at the gene ends were 0 bases for V and 6 bases for J; bases not matched to a gene: 8. Germline V gives CDR1 SGHKS, CDR2 YYEKEE (reference sequence). CDR3 length: 15 residues. The CDR3 DNA is TGTGCCAGCAGCTTGGGGATAGGGGGCAACCATGGCTACACCTTC. Translated, it gives CASSLGIGGNHGYTF.

The chain couples TRBV4-1 to TRBJ2-7; D gene unclear. The CDR3 totals 14 residues. Looked up from germline, CDR1 is MGHRA and CDR2 is YSYEKL. Trimming shortened V by 0 bases and J by 0 bases, and 6 bases separated the two germline ends. CDR3 sequence reads: CASSQDMFSYEQYF. The CDR3 DNA follows: TGCGCCAGCAGCCAAGATATGTTCTCCTACGAGCAGTACTTC.

This clonotype has a count of ten or more. The chain carries TRBV9 and TRBJ2-2, with 7 bases matching TRBD2. Germline V gene data show CDR1 as SGDLS and CDR2 as YYNGEE. Losses at the gene ends were 0 bases for V and 7 bases for J; bases not matched to a gene: 6. This CDR3 region has 15 residues. In DNA, the CDR3 is TGTGCCAGCAGCGTAGAGCTGCGGGAGAGCGGGGAGCTGTTTTTT. Amino acid sequence: CASSVELRESGELFF.

There are many counts of this clonotype. The chain has TRBV3-1 and TRBJ2-1, with D possibly matching TRBD2 (6 bases). CDR1 LGHDT and CDR2 YNNKEL come from the germline V gene (reference sequence). V lost 1 base and J 5 bases, leaving 15 bases between the germline ends. The CDR3 spans 16 residues. The CDR3 DNA reads TGTGCCAGCAGCCAAGGGATACTAGCCCCTAACAATGAGCAGTTCTTC. Amino acids: CASSQGILAPNNEQFF.

This clonotype was observed a handful of times. The gene calls are TRBV30 and TRBJ2-3; 10 bases are shared with TRBD2. Germline assignment: CDR1 GTSNPN and CDR2 SVGIG (reference sequence). Trimming took 2 bases from V and 2 from J; bases not matched to a gene: 13. This CDR3 contains 18 residues. This CDR3 is CAWSSSIASGSYTDTQYF. CDR3 DNA sequence: TGTGCCTGGAGTTCTTCTATCGCTAGCGGGAGCTACACAGATACGCAGTATTTT.